The TCR beta chain under discussion was sequenced for a study of naive and memory T cell subsets. The study, taken as a whole, reports: TCR transcript changes with activation or differentiation may affect this RNA method.

Germline V lookup: CDR1 SGHAT, CDR2 FQNNGV. This CDR3 comprises 16 residues. The junction had 12 bases not matched to a gene; V was cut back by 5 bases and J by 8 bases. Blood and skin TCR RNA was reverse transcribed with alpha and beta constant primers. Ligated cDNA underwent four rounds of PCR with nested alpha and beta constant region primers and SP2. From the 5' RACE reads, TCRdb called clonotypes with MiXCR, one entry per CDR3 protein. This sample yields 20,000 to 25,000 distinct CDR3 sequences, of which roughly 4% are seen a single time; about 7.8% belongs to the top ten. Adult healthy volunteers gave 2.5 ml peripheral blood for whole-blood RNA. Unsorted total RNA, roughly 1 to 1,100 ng, was DNase treated before reverse transcription. This clonotype was detected ten times or more. Its specificity is unknown.

The receptor's source is a male donor in good health. The genes are TRBV11-2 and TRBJ2-1; 10 positions agree with TRBD1. The CDR3 reads CASSRRRDRGIDEQFF. CDR3 nucleotide sequence: TGTGCCAGCAGCCGACGACGGGACAGGGGAATCGATGAGCAGTTCTTC.